A selection of T cell receptor beta chains follows, all from one sample in a study of response to subunit inactivated influenza vaccine. TCRdb processed the RT-PCR reads anew with MiXCR; each CDR3 protein has one entry. The table records some 850,000 distinct CDR3 sequences, under 20% of them present only once. Sequencing was performed on PBMCs from blood, taken less than 6 days after vaccination. All receptors come from a man over 45 who received an inactivated influenza vaccine. Both conserved end residues are part of each CDR3. D genes are given only for firm matches. Only some rows state a clone size, as once, few, many or a class for expanded clones.

v_gene: TRBV12-3/TRBV12-4; d_gene: TRBD1; abundance: many; j_gene: TRBJ1-4; CDR3aa: CASSPRQGLNEKLFF; CDR3nt: TGTGCCAGCAGTCCTCGACAGGGTCTTAATGAAAAACTGTTTTTT
v_gene: TRBV12-3/TRBV12-4; d_gene: .; abundance: many; j_gene: TRBJ1-4; CDR3aa: CASSPGHRNEKLFF; CDR3nt: TGTGCCAGCAGCCCGGGACACCGAAATGAAAAACTGTTTTTT
v_gene: TRBV10-3; d_gene: TRBD2; abundance: few; j_gene: TRBJ2-3; CDR3aa: CAISHNPGGDTQYF; CDR3nt: TGTGCCATCAGCCACAACCCGGGGGGGGATACGCAGTATTTT
v_gene: TRBV28; d_gene: TRBD1; abundance: .; j_gene: TRBJ1-5; CDR3aa: CASRDADRGRGQPQHF; CDR3nt: TGTGCCAGCAGGGATGCGGACAGGGGACGAGGTCAGCCCCAGCATTTT
v_gene: TRBV6-5; d_gene: TRBD1; abundance: few; j_gene: TRBJ2-7; CDR3aa: CASSYSISGGTGDIYEQYF; CDR3nt: TGTGCCAGCAGTTACTCGATCTCGGGCGGGACAGGGGATATCTACGAGCAGTACTTC
v_gene: TRBV12-3/TRBV12-4; d_gene: .; abundance: .; j_gene: TRBJ1-1; CDR3aa: CASSPVGQNTEAFF; CDR3nt: TGTGCCAGCAGTCCGGTTGGACAGAATACTGAAGCTTTCTTT
v_gene: TRBV6-2/TRBV6-3; d_gene: .; abundance: .; j_gene: TRBJ2-1; CDR3aa: CASTDHSPRVSEQFF; CDR3nt: TGTGCCAGCACCGATCATTCTCCTCGGGTGTCTGAGCAGTTCTTC
v_gene: TRBV7-9; d_gene: .; abundance: few; j_gene: TRBJ2-3; CDR3aa: CASSPTAGPSTDTQYF; CDR3nt: TGTGCCAGCAGCCCAACCGCGGGACCAAGCACAGATACGCAGTATTTT
v_gene: TRBV6-5; d_gene: .; abundance: .; j_gene: TRBJ2-6; CDR3aa: CASSSPAGGANVLTF; CDR3nt: TGTGCCAGCAGTTCGCCGGCTGGTGGGGCCAACGTCCTGACTTTC
v_gene: TRBV9; d_gene: TRBD2; abundance: .; j_gene: TRBJ2-1; CDR3aa: CASSAASGSYNEQFF; CDR3nt: TGTGCCAGCAGCGCCGCTAGCGGGAGCTACAATGAGCAGTTCTTC
v_gene: TRBV5-1; d_gene: TRBD2; abundance: .; j_gene: TRBJ2-3; CDR3aa: CASSRTSGRADTQYF; CDR3nt: TGCGCCAGCAGTCGGACTAGCGGGAGAGCAGATACGCAGTATTTT
v_gene: TRBV20-1; d_gene: TRBD2; abundance: .; j_gene: TRBJ2-3; CDR3aa: CSAREGGLSRTDTQYF; CDR3nt: TGCAGTGCTAGAGAGGGGGGGTTATCTCGCACAGATACGCAGTATTTT
v_gene: TRBV20-1; d_gene: TRBD1; abundance: .; j_gene: TRBJ2-5; CDR3aa: CSGFRGQETQYF; CDR3nt: TGCAGTGGTTTCAGGGGGCAAGAGACCCAGTACTTC
v_gene: TRBV2; d_gene: .; abundance: few; j_gene: TRBJ1-3; CDR3aa: CASSDWGETGNTIYF; CDR3nt: TGTGCCAGCAGTGATTGGGGGGAAACCGGAAACACCATATATTTT
v_gene: TRBV7-9; d_gene: .; abundance: many; j_gene: TRBJ2-2; CDR3aa: CASSFSPNTGELFF; CDR3nt: TGTGCCAGCAGCTTCTCCCCAAACACCGGGGAGCTGTTTTTT
v_gene: TRBV4-1; d_gene: .; abundance: few; j_gene: TRBJ2-5; CDR3aa: CASSFLPGSKWETQYF; CDR3nt: TGCGCCAGCAGCTTTCTCCCGGGCAGTAAATGGGAGACCCAGTACTTC
v_gene: TRBV12-3/TRBV12-4; d_gene: TRBD1; abundance: .; j_gene: TRBJ2-6; CDR3aa: CATHPDRFRSGANVLTF; CDR3nt: TGTGCCACCCATCCGGACAGGTTCCGCTCTGGGGCCAACGTCCTGACTTTC
v_gene: TRBV7-2; d_gene: .; abundance: .; j_gene: TRBJ1-1; CDR3aa: CASSSVRAEAFF; CDR3nt: TGTGCCAGCAGCTCAGTGAGGGCTGAAGCTTTCTTT
v_gene: TRBV7-9; d_gene: .; abundance: .; j_gene: TRBJ2-1; CDR3aa: CASSSPAEDNEQFF; CDR3nt: TGTGCCAGCAGCTCCCCAGCGGAGGACAATGAGCAGTTCTTC
v_gene: TRBV12-3/TRBV12-4; d_gene: .; abundance: many; j_gene: TRBJ2-5; CDR3aa: CASSRLDSLQETQYF; CDR3nt: TGTGCCAGCAGCAGACTGGACAGCCTTCAAGAGACCCAGTACTTC
v_gene: TRBV7-9; d_gene: .; abundance: few; j_gene: TRBJ2-1; CDR3aa: CASDGTVTSSLDEQFF; CDR3nt: TGTGCCAGCGACGGCACCGTCACGTCTAGTCTCGATGAGCAGTTCTTC
v_gene: TRBV5-4; d_gene: TRBD1; abundance: .; j_gene: TRBJ1-2; CDR3aa: CASSNDRAVGGYTF; CDR3nt: TGTGCCAGCAGCAATGACAGGGCAGTCGGGGGCTACACCTTC
v_gene: TRBV12-3/TRBV12-4; d_gene: .; abundance: few; j_gene: TRBJ2-3; CDR3aa: CASSPRIRGGTDTQYF; CDR3nt: TGTGCCAGCAGTCCCCGAATCCGCGGGGGCACAGATACGCAGTATTTT
v_gene: TRBV5-1; d_gene: TRBD1; abundance: .; j_gene: TRBJ2-7; CDR3aa: CASSFTGDASYEQYF; CDR3nt: TGCGCCAGCAGTTTTACAGGGGATGCGTCCTACGAGCAGTACTTC
v_gene: TRBV20-1; d_gene: .; abundance: .; j_gene: TRBJ2-7; CDR3aa: CSAIEPGLAYEQYF; CDR3nt: TGCAGTGCTATAGAACCGGGACTGGCCTACGAGCAGTACTTC
v_gene: TRBV29-1; d_gene: TRBD1; abundance: few; j_gene: TRBJ1-2; CDR3aa: CSVEITGGKGYTF; CDR3nt: TGCAGCGTTGAAATAACAGGGGGCAAGGGCTACACCTTC
v_gene: TRBV9; d_gene: TRBD1; abundance: few; j_gene: TRBJ2-1; CDR3aa: CASSGGTGGYNEQFF; CDR3nt: TGTGCCAGCAGCGGGGGGACAGGGGGATACAATGAGCAGTTCTTC
v_gene: TRBV29-1; d_gene: TRBD2; abundance: few; j_gene: TRBJ2-5; CDR3aa: CSVEGLAGGLPQETQYF; CDR3nt: TGCAGCGTTGAGGGTCTAGCGGGGGGCCTACCCCAAGAGACCCAGTACTTC
v_gene: TRBV20-1; d_gene: TRBD2; abundance: .; j_gene: TRBJ2-1; CDR3aa: CSARASSGVPYNEQFF; CDR3nt: TGCAGTGCTAGAGCGTCTAGCGGGGTCCCCTACAATGAGCAGTTCTTC
v_gene: TRBV21-1; d_gene: .; abundance: .; j_gene: TRBJ1-1; CDR3aa: CASSASRRQENTEAFF; CDR3nt: TGTGCCAGCAGTGCCAGCCGTCGACAGGAGAACACTGAAGCTTTCTTT
v_gene: TRBV5-1; d_gene: TRBD2; abundance: .; j_gene: TRBJ2-1; CDR3aa: CASSLGGLAGGSNEQFF; CDR3nt: TGCGCCAGCAGCTTGGGGGGACTAGCGGGAGGAAGCAATGAGCAGTTCTTC
v_gene: TRBV24-1; d_gene: TRBD1; abundance: many; j_gene: TRBJ2-5; CDR3aa: CATSDPTGDQETQYF; CDR3nt: TGTGCCACCAGTGACCCGACAGGGGACCAAGAGACCCAGTACTTC
v_gene: TRBV6-1; d_gene: TRBD1; abundance: .; j_gene: TRBJ2-6; CDR3aa: CASKYRQGRVGANVLTF; CDR3nt: TGTGCCAGCAAATATCGACAGGGTCGGGTTGGGGCCAACGTCCTGACTTTC
v_gene: TRBV7-9; d_gene: TRBD2; abundance: few; j_gene: TRBJ2-1; CDR3aa: CASSFSASGNNEQFF; CDR3nt: TGTGCCAGCAGCTTCAGTGCTAGCGGGAACAATGAGCAGTTCTTC
v_gene: TRBV6-1; d_gene: .; abundance: .; j_gene: TRBJ1-5; CDR3aa: CASSKRTRGSNQPQHF; CDR3nt: TGTGCCAGCAGTAAACGGACTCGAGGAAGCAATCAGCCCCAGCATTTT
v_gene: TRBV10-1; d_gene: TRBD2; abundance: .; j_gene: TRBJ2-1; CDR3aa: CASRPPSGVYNEQFF; CDR3nt: TGCGCCAGCAGACCCCCTAGCGGGGTCTACAATGAGCAGTTCTTC
v_gene: TRBV5-1; d_gene: .; abundance: few; j_gene: TRBJ1-2; CDR3aa: CASSPTTIYGYTF; CDR3nt: TGCGCCAGCAGCCCTACGACAATCTATGGCTACACCTTC
v_gene: TRBV11-1; d_gene: TRBD2; abundance: .; j_gene: TRBJ2-5; CDR3aa: CASSPSFGGAVVSETQYF; CDR3nt: TGTGCCAGCAGCCCCTCATTCGGGGGGGCCGTGGTGTCGGAGACCCAGTACTTC
v_gene: TRBV12-3/TRBV12-4; d_gene: TRBD2; abundance: few; j_gene: TRBJ2-1; CDR3aa: CASSPWGGIDEQFF; CDR3nt: TGTGCCAGCAGTCCTTGGGGAGGGATCGATGAGCAGTTCTTC
v_gene: TRBV7-6; d_gene: .; abundance: .; j_gene: TRBJ2-2; CDR3aa: CASSPQGGAGTGELFF; CDR3nt: TGTGCCAGCAGCCCCCAAGGGGGCGCGGGGACCGGGGAGCTGTTTTTT
v_gene: TRBV5-1; d_gene: .; abundance: .; j_gene: TRBJ2-1; CDR3aa: CASSLFTSGRTYNEQFF; CDR3nt: TGCGCCAGCAGCTTGTTCACCAGCGGGCGAACCTACAATGAGCAGTTCTTC
v_gene: TRBV5-5; d_gene: TRBD2; abundance: few; j_gene: TRBJ2-7; CDR3aa: CASSLGGSGGSSSYEQYF; CDR3nt: TGTGCCAGCAGCTTGGGAGGTAGCGGGGGGTCCTCCTCCTACGAGCAGTACTTC
v_gene: TRBV5-1; d_gene: .; abundance: many; j_gene: TRBJ1-1; CDR3aa: CASSFTGSKNTEAFF; CDR3nt: TGCGCCAGCAGCTTTACTGGGAGTAAGAACACTGAAGCTTTCTTT
v_gene: TRBV7-2; d_gene: TRBD2; abundance: few; j_gene: TRBJ2-7; CDR3aa: CASSRTSGVEEQYF; CDR3nt: TGTGCCAGCAGCCGGACTAGCGGGGTGGAGGAGCAGTACTTC
v_gene: TRBV6-2/TRBV6-3; d_gene: .; abundance: once; j_gene: TRBJ2-1; CDR3aa: CASSSPRVWYNEQFF; CDR3nt: TGTGCCAGCAGTTCCCCCAGGGTTTGGTACAATGAGCAGTTCTTC
v_gene: TRBV28; d_gene: .; abundance: .; j_gene: TRBJ2-5; CDR3aa: CASSLISWGNQETQYF; CDR3nt: TGTGCCAGCAGTTTAATATCGTGGGGAAACCAAGAGACCCAGTACTTC
v_gene: TRBV20-1; d_gene: .; abundance: few; j_gene: TRBJ1-4; CDR3aa: CSARDPGAIGKLFF; CDR3nt: TGCAGTGCTAGAGATCCAGGGGCCATTGGGAAACTGTTTTTT